This TCR beta chain appears in the sequencing data of a study of cytomegalovirus exposure and HLA in healthy donors. TCRdb keeps only in-frame clones here, not all; method: immunoSEQ multiplex PCR. Altogether under 100,000 clones are present, approximately 88% being singletons, with the ten largest covering 9.5% to 13%. V was pared by 0 bases and J by 1 base, with 9 bases between. This CDR3 comprises 15 residues. Germline V lookup: CDR1 LGHNA, CDR2 YNFKEQ. The specimen sequenced was PBMCs. The source of this sequence is a woman younger than 35 in good health and CMV-seropositive. V usage is TRBV4-2 and J usage is TRBJ1-2, with D uncertain. In DNA, the CDR3 is TGTGCCAGCAGCCAAGAAACGGGAGTTAACTATGGCTACACCTTC. Protein product: CASSQETGVNYGYTF.